The rows below give T cell receptor beta chains drawn from one sample of a study of cytomegalovirus exposure and HLA in healthy donors. Some clones are missing from TCRdb's copy, which holds only in-frame ones; the method was immunoSEQ multiplex PCR. In total, the table holds 60,000 to 75,000 clones. Sequencing input: PBMCs. The receptors here all came from a young woman in good health and CMV-seronegative. The conserved cysteine and the conserved F or W are not part of the CDR3 here.

TRBV9	TRBJ2-7	ASSPSLAGDEQY
TRBV6-5	TRBJ2-7	ASSSRQSSYEQY
TRBV19	TRBJ1-2	ASSLASPSNYGYT
TRBV9	TRBJ1-2	ATPPGQAYGYT
TRBV7-6	TRBJ1-3	ASSSPVSGNTIY
TRBV5-1	TRBJ1-5	ASSWTGGPPQH
TRBV7-8	TRBJ1-2	ASSLRGSGYGYT
TRBV19	TRBJ2-1	ASSETSGRGNEQF
TRBV7-7	TRBJ2-2	ASSAQTGRNTGELF
TRBV9	TRBJ2-3	ASSVAGGADTQY
TRBV7-7	TRBJ1-1	ASSSRPGTEAF
TRBV19	TRBJ1-2	ASSMETGGYYGYT
TRBV15	TRBJ1-2	ATSRPGQVLYGYT
TRBV7-3	TRBJ1-5	ASSFGQGNQPQH
TRBV6-6	TRBJ2-7	ASSIRQGLVSYEQY
TRBV19	TRBJ2-7	ASRLAPSSYEQY
TRBV4-3	TRBJ1-1	ASSDGGGWGRMNTEAF
TRBV7-9	TRBJ2-7	ASSLVSYEQY
TRBV4-3	TRBJ2-3	ASSQDTSGGATDTQY
TRBV5-1	TRBJ2-7	ASSFGMAGGQY
TRBV18	TRBJ2-5	ASSPGTGGQETQY
TRBV15	TRBJ2-3	ATSWPGLMGDTQY